The T cell receptor beta chain described here comes from a study of metastatic and nonmetastatic thyroid tumors. As for the study in general: A comparison of repertoires was made across blood and tumor or nodule tissue from malignant and benign thyroid patients.

The germline V gene encodes CDR1 SGHTA and CDR2 FQGNSA. V was cut by 3 bases and J by 4 bases, with 13 bases left in between. CDR3 size: 14 residues. Thyroid surgery took place with no prior treatment in any patient. Authors' data handling: A classifier of distant metastasis in papillary thyroid cancer was built from CDR3 differences (across clinicopathological groups). MiXCR reprocessed the PCR reads for TCRdb. What appears here as the V and J calls and clone size reflects TCRdb's work, not the paper's. Seen here are about 89,000 clones, approximately 13% observed once, and the top ten hold around 8.8%. General observations from the study: For both blood and tumor, malignant thyroid tumors reportedly showed significantly higher TCR beta diversity than benign nodules did.

Many counts were recorded for this clone. Antigen: not known. The gene calls are TRBV7-2 and TRBJ2-7; D is tentatively TRBD1 or TRBD2 (5 bases each). The source of this sequence is a female donor with papillary thyroid cancer or a benign thyroid nodule (not recorded which). Some clones in this sample may be carry-over from other donors' samples. What was sequenced was tumor tissue. CDR3 sequence reads: CASSFGRGRYEQYF. The CDR3 DNA follows: TGTGCCAGCAGCTTCGGTCGGGGACGTTACGAGCAGTACTTC.